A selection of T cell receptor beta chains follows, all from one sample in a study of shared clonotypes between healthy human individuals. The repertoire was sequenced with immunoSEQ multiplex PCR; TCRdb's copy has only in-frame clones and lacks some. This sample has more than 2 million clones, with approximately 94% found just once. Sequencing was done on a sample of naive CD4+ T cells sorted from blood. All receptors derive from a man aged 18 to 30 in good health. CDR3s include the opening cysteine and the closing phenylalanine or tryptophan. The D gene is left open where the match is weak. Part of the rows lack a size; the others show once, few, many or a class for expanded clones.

TGTGCCAGCTCTCCCGGACAGGCCCAACAGCCCCAGCATTTT	CASSPGQAQQPQHF	TRBD1	TRBV18	TRBJ1-5	-
TGCGCCAGCAGCCAAGAACTCCAGCGGGAGCTGGGCACAGATACGCAGTATTTT	CASSQELQRELGTDTQYF	TRBD2	TRBV4-3	TRBJ2-3	-
TGTGCCAGCAGCCCGACTAGCGGGGTTGTGGCCGGGGAGCTGTTTTTT	CASSPTSGVVAGELFF	TRBD2	TRBV7-8	TRBJ2-2	-
TGTGCCAGCAGCCCAGGGATCGGACAGGGGGGCTTTGAGACCCAGTACTTC	CASSPGIGQGGFETQYF	TRBD1	TRBV9	TRBJ2-5	-
TGTGCCAGTAGACCGCCGAGTCATTCCGGACAACATGTTAGGTTCTTC	CASRPPSHSGQHVRFF	-	TRBV19	TRBJ2-1	-
TGTGCCAGCAGCCCTACTAGCGGAAACTACGAGCAGTACTTC	CASSPTSGNYEQYF	TRBD2	TRBV11-2	TRBJ2-7	once
TGTGCCAGCAGCTTAGGACTAGCGGAGTCATCCTACAATGAGCAGTTCTTC	CASSLGLAESSYNEQFF	TRBD2	TRBV7-9	TRBJ2-1	-
TGTGCCAGCAGCTCCTCAACAGGGGGAGGTAGTTCACCCCTCCACTTT	CASSSSTGGGSSPLHF	TRBD1	TRBV7-9	TRBJ1-6	-
TGTGCCAGCAGCGCCCAGTTGGGGGCCTACGAGCAGTACTTC	CASSAQLGAYEQYF	-	TRBV7-2	TRBJ2-7	-
TGTGCCTGGAGTAGACTAGTGTCGTTAGGCAATGAGCAGTTCTTC	CAWSRLVSLGNEQFF	-	TRBV30	TRBJ2-1	-
TGTGCCTGGACCCCCTCTATGCGATACTACGAGCAGTACTTC	CAWTPSMRYYEQYF	-	TRBV30	TRBJ2-7	-
TGTGCCAGCTCAATAAGGGAAAGAGGTGAAAAACTGTTTTTT	CASSIRERGEKLFF	-	TRBV18	TRBJ1-4	-
TGTGCCAGCAGCTTATGGGACAGGGAAGAAGCTTTCTTT	CASSLWDREEAFF	TRBD1	TRBV7-9	TRBJ1-1	few
TGTGCCAGCAGTCCTACCGGGACAGCCATAAATGAAAAACTGTTTTTT	CASSPTGTAINEKLFF	TRBD1	TRBV28	TRBJ1-4	-
TGTGCCAGCAGGGTGGAGGGGCCGGTAGGGACCATATATTTT	CASRVEGPVGTIYF	-	TRBV2	TRBJ1-3	-
TGTGCCAGCAGCGGGACATCAACTAATGAAAAACTGTTTTTT	CASSGTSTNEKLFF	-	TRBV9	TRBJ1-4	once
TGTGCCAGCAGCTTAGCCCCCAGGGGACCTTATGGCTACACCTTC	CASSLAPRGPYGYTF	-	TRBV11-2	TRBJ1-2	-
TGTGCCTGGAGTACCCAAACCGAGGGCTACACCTTC	CAWSTQTEGYTF	-	TRBV30	TRBJ1-2	-
TGCGCCAGCAGCTCTTTACAGGGCACAGATACGCAGTATTTT	CASSSLQGTDTQYF	-	TRBV5-1	TRBJ2-3	-
TGTGCCATCAGCGCAGGGGGCCAAGATGGCTACACCTTC	CAISAGGQDGYTF	TRBD1	TRBV10-3	TRBJ1-2	-
TGTGCCAGCTCTCTGGAGCGGGGGGGAAGCACAGATACGCAGTATTTT	CASSLERGGSTDTQYF	TRBD2	TRBV18	TRBJ2-3	-
TGTGCCAGCAGCTTCACCACTGAAGCTTTCTTT	CASSFTTEAFF	-	TRBV7-9	TRBJ1-1	-
TGCGCCAGCTCGACAGGGGTAACCACAGATACGCAGTATTTT	CASSTGVTTDTQYF	TRBD1	TRBV5-1	TRBJ2-3	-
TGTGCCAGCAGTCAGAGAGGGGGGTCGAACACCGGGGAGCTGTTTTTT	CASSQRGGSNTGELFF	-	TRBV6-8	TRBJ2-2	-
TGCGCCAGCAGTCCAACCTACGGGGACTTCGGGTCTGAAGCTTTCTTT	CASSPTYGDFGSEAFF	-	TRBV10-1	TRBJ1-1	-
TGTGCCAGCAGCCGACAGGGGGCAGGACAGCCCCAGCATTTT	CASSRQGAGQPQHF	TRBD1	TRBV13	TRBJ1-5	-
TGTGCCAGCAGCCTTACAGGGTACACCGGGGAGCTGTTTTTT	CASSLTGYTGELFF	-	TRBV6-1	TRBJ2-2	-
TGTGCCAGCAGCTTAGCAGGGCCGGTAAGGGTCGGTGGAGATACGCAGTATTTT	CASSLAGPVRVGGDTQYF	-	TRBV7-9	TRBJ2-3	-
TGTGCCATCAGTGAGTCCTGGGCGGGGGGCAATCAGCCCCAGCATTTT	CAISESWAGGNQPQHF	-	TRBV10-3	TRBJ1-5	-